This note documents a single T cell receptor (beta chain) sequence. Produced via immunoSEQ multiplex PCR; TCRdb's table is partial and in-frame only. This table has roughly 120,000 clones, about 90% appearing once. The CDR3 consists of 15 residues. Trimming stripped 0 bases from V and 1 base from J, with 7 bases between. CDR1 MDHEN and CDR2 SYDVKM come from the germline V gene. This sample was taken from a study of blood T cell repertoires in COVID-19. Study at large: The United States, Italy and Spain provided the acute and convalescent COVID-19 samples. Sources were T cells, B-cell-depleted T cells, or PBMCs; the material itself was cDNA or gDNA.

The sequenced sample consisted of peripheral blood. The source is a human donor in a cohort sampled during active COVID-19. The chain recombines TRBV28 with TRBJ2-4; D is possibly TRBD2 (6 bases). The CDR3 DNA sequence: TGTGCCAGCAGTTTATGGAGCGGGGCCAAAAACATTCAGTACTTC. It specifies CASSLWSGAKNIQYF. Complete variable domain (other parts from reference TRBV28 and TRBJ2-4): DVKVTQSSRYLVKRTGEKVFLECVQDMDHENMFWYRQDPGLGLRLIYFSYDVKMKEKGDIPEGYSVSREKKERFSLILESASTNQTSMYLCASSLWSGAKNIQYFGAGTRLSVL.